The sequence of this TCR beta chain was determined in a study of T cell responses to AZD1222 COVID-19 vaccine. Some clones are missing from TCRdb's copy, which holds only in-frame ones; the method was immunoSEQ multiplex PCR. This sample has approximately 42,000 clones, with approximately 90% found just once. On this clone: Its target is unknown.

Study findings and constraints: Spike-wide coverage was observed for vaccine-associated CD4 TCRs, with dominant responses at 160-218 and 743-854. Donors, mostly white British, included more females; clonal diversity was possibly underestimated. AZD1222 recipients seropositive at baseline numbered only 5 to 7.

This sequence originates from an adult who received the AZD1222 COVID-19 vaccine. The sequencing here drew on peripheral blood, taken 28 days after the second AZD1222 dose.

CDR3 amino acids: CASSLRWTGSEAFF. The DNA of the CDR3 is TGTGCCAGCAGCTTAAGGTGGACAGGAAGTGAAGCTTTCTTT. The rearrangement joins TRBV11-2 to TRBJ1-1; 7 positions agree with TRBD1. V was pared by 2 bases and J by 7 bases, with 7 bases of the junction left unmatched. CDR3 length equals 14 residues. The germline V gene has CDR1 SGHAT and CDR2 FQNNGV.